This TCR beta chain was recovered during a study of CD8 T cells in Susac syndrome (dated by TCRdb to between 2017 and 2020). Context from the whole study: The study used repertoire sequencing to test whether antigen drove CD8+ T cell activation and differentiation in Susac syndrome.

RNA was extracted with the RNeasy kit and 0.5 to 1 ug was reverse transcribed using random hexamers. The immunoSEQ multiplex PCR assay, covering 54 Vbeta and 13 Jbeta segments, was used to amplify TCR beta CDR3 regions. Bias from PCR amplification was corrected by using a synthetic template baseline for primer optimization and for computational correction. In the paper's pipeline: Only productive sequences were kept, with reads annotated to V, D and J genes according to IMGT and analyzed in immunoSEQ Analyzer. Clonality was computed as one minus Shannon entropy normalized by log2 of the number of productive unique sequences. For each patient and control, public and private clones were evaluated among the 100 most prevalent clones. Clones were defined as Susac-specific if absent from the healthy and MS cohorts, from 1052 published viral clones and from other ImmuneACCESS disease sequences. Starting from the raw public reads, TCRdb applied fastp trimming at Q25, assembled clones with MiXCR and retained in-frame beta chains. Rows are combined by CDR3 protein, so each entry shows the most common genes and DNA. Here the V and J calls rest on TCRdb's processing, not on the authors' analysis. This sample gives 300,000 to 350,000 distinct CDR3 sequences in total; 92% of them show up just once. Clones ranked in the top ten supply roughly 0.07% of the sample.

As to this clonotype: The clone's antigen remains unknown. Per-nucleotide qualities are absent, and no much larger clonotype sits a single base away.

The CDR3 contains 19 residues, cysteine and phenylalanine counted. The entry retains the CDR3 DNA only, 57 bases that are in frame from base 1. CDR1 SGHTS and CDR2 YDEGEE were looked up in the germline V gene. V was cut back by 0 bases and J by 2 bases, leaving a gap of 23 bases between them. The full study reports these points: The study acknowledged that relatively few individuals were included in the TCR sequencing and HLA analysis.

Peripheral blood CD8+ and CD4+ T cells from healthy donors, Susac syndrome patients and multiple sclerosis patients were profiled by high-throughput TCR beta sequencing. Multiple sclerosis controls were treatment-naive patients with stable or active relapsing-remitting disease fulfilling revised McDonald criteria. CD8+ TEMRA cells were enriched by FACS, while bulk CD8+ and CD4+ T cells were purified by magnetic negative isolation. Blood was collected in EDTA tubes and processed within 24 hours, with PBMCs isolated through density gradient centrifugation. PBMCs intended for TCR sequencing were frozen in liquid nitrogen and were later thawed in a 37 degrees C water bath. The sorted or isolated CD4+, CD8+ and CD8+ TEMRA cells had a purity of 90% or higher.

The clonotype originates from a human donor with multiple sclerosis. The chain is assembled from TRBV5-8 and TRBJ1-2; 6 matching bases give a weak D call of TRBD1. Sequencing used CD4+ T cells from PBMCs. CDR3 sequence: CASSLVGTLGLLGNYGYTF. The DNA sequence follows: TGTGCCAGCAGCTTGGTGGGGACACTGGGCCTCCTGGGGAACTATGGCTACACCTTC.